The rows below give T cell receptor beta chains drawn from one sample of a study of CD8+ T cells in alopecia areata. TCRdb's copy holds only in-frame clones and misses some; the assay was immunoSEQ multiplex PCR. The data show nearly 200,000 clones, 58% seen once. Sequenced here: CD4+ T cells sorted from blood, sampled at week 24, from a patient treated with tofacitinib. All receptors derive from a human donor with alopecia areata. Each CDR3 is given with its conserved first and last residue. D genes are given only for firm matches. The listing skips clone size in some rows; elsewhere it reads once, few, many or a size class.

>-|TRBJ2-7|TRBV9|-
TGTGCCAGCAGCCAGACGACGGATGCCTACGAGCAGTACTTC
CASSQTTDAYEQYF
>TRBD1|TRBJ2-2|TRBV7-3|-
TGTGCCAGCAGCTTGGGGGACAGGGTCACCGGGGAGCTGTTTTTT
CASSLGDRVTGELFF
>-|TRBJ2-1|TRBV4-2|-
TGTGCCAGCAGCCAAGGCCTCCCCAATGAGCAGTTCTTC
CASSQGLPNEQFF
>TRBD2|TRBJ2-3|TRBV7-2|-
TGTGCCAGCAGCTTAGGAGGTAGCGGGAGGGCAGATACGCAGTATTTT
CASSLGGSGRADTQYF
>TRBD1|TRBJ1-2|TRBV27|few
TGTGCCAGCAAATACACAGGGGACTATGGCTACACCTTC
CASKYTGDYGYTF
>-|TRBJ2-7|TRBV29-1|-
TGCAGCGCCGAACAGGGAGACGAGCAGTACTTC
CSAEQGDEQYF
>-|TRBJ1-2|TRBV5-6|-
TGTGCCAGCATCACTGGGCTGGATCGCAACTATGGCTACACCTTC
CASITGLDRNYGYTF
>TRBD1|TRBJ1-2|TRBV5-1|-
TGCGCCAGCGACTTGGACAGGGTGGGCTATGGCTACACCTTC
CASDLDRVGYGYTF
>-|TRBJ2-5|TRBV7-2|few
TGTGCCAGCAGCTTTTACGGCCCTCAAGAGACCCAGTACTTC
CASSFYGPQETQYF
>-|TRBJ2-7|TRBV7-2|-
TGTGCCAGCAGCTTAGTCGCGGGCTCCTACGAGCAGTACTTC
CASSLVAGSYEQYF
>TRBD1|TRBJ2-7|TRBV15|-
TGTGCCACCAGCAGAGTAAGGGCAGGGGGCGCGGAGCACTACGAGCAGTACTTC
CATSRVRAGGAEHYEQYF
>TRBD2|TRBJ2-1|TRBV27|-
TGTGCCAGCAGACTAGCGGGAGGGACATACAATGAGCAGTTCTTC
CASRLAGGTYNEQFF
>-|TRBJ2-5|TRBV25-1|-
TGTGCCAGCAGTGAATCGGGAAGCCAAGAGACCCAGTACTTC
CASSESGSQETQYF
>-|TRBJ2-2|TRBV6-6|-
TGTGCCAGCAGTACCCAGGGCCCCGGGGAGCTGTTTTTT
CASSTQGPGELFF
>-|TRBJ1-1|TRBV29-1|once
TGCAGCGTTGAGGGTTGGAACACTGAAGCTTTCTTT
CSVEGWNTEAFF
>TRBD2|TRBJ2-5|TRBV4-2|-
TGTGCCAGCAGCCCCACATCCCCCGGGACTACGCAAGAGACCCAGTACTTC
CASSPTSPGTTQETQYF
>TRBD1|TRBJ1-5|TRBV29-1|-
TGCAGCGTTCGTACAGGGGGCGCAGGTCAGCCCCAGCATTTT
CSVRTGGAGQPQHF
>-|TRBJ1-1|TRBV27|-
TGTGCCAGCAGTTTTGGCAGTTGGAACACTGAAGCTTTCTTT
CASSFGSWNTEAFF
>TRBD1|TRBJ2-5|TRBV29-1|few
TGCAGCGTTGTAGGGGGCGAGGAGACCCAGTACTTC
CSVVGGEETQYF
>-|TRBJ2-1|TRBV9|-
TGTGCCAGCAGCACTCACAATGAGCAGTTCTTC
CASSTHNEQFF
>-|TRBJ1-1|TRBV6-5|few
TGTGCCAGCAGTTACACGCCGCGCTACAGCACTGAAGCTTTCTTT
CASSYTPRYSTEAFF
>-|TRBJ2-7|TRBV9|-
TGTGCCAGCAGCGTATATGGGGACGGTCCCTACGAGCAGTACTTC
CASSVYGDGPYEQYF
>-|TRBJ1-1|TRBV6-6|-
TGTGCCAGCAGTTACGCGGGGAGGACTGAAGCTTTCTTT
CASSYAGRTEAFF
>-|TRBJ1-1|TRBV28|once
TGTGCGTCAGGCGCGGGTACTGAAGCTTTCTTT
CASGAGTEAFF
>-|TRBJ2-5|TRBV27|-
TGTGCCAGCAGTTTGGGCAGGACGGAGACCCAGTACTTC
CASSLGRTETQYF
>-|TRBJ2-3|TRBV2|-
TGTGCCAGCAGTGCAGGCACAGATACGCAGTATTTT
CASSAGTDTQYF
>TRBD2|TRBJ2-7|TRBV5-5|-
TGTGCCAGCAGCCAGCGGGAGCTGGGCGAGCAGTACTTC
CASSQRELGEQYF
>TRBD2|TRBJ2-3|TRBV7-2|few
TGTGCCAGCAGCTTAAAGATTGGGACTAGGTCCCTTGGCACAGATACGCAGTATTTT
CASSLKIGTRSLGTDTQYF
>-|TRBJ1-2|TRBV29-1|-
TGCAGCGTCGCCCGTTTTGGTGGGGGCTACACCTTC
CSVARFGGGYTF
>-|TRBJ2-7|TRBV4-3|-
TGCGCCAGCAGCCAAGAGGATAGAACCTCGGGGCAGTACTTC
CASSQEDRTSGQYF
>-|TRBJ1-1|TRBV29-1|-
TGCAGCGTTCAAGGGCAGAACACTGAAGCTTTCTTT
CSVQGQNTEAFF
>-|TRBJ2-2|TRBV29-1|-
TGCAGCGTTGATACGGAGGGAAGGAACACCGGGGAGCTGTTTTTT
CSVDTEGRNTGELFF
>-|TRBJ1-3|TRBV9|-
TGTGCCAGCAGCCCAACGGGTCTCTACCTCTCTGGAAACACCATATATTTT
CASSPTGLYLSGNTIYF
>TRBD2|TRBJ2-7|TRBV27|once
TGTGCCAGCAGAATAGCGGGAGGGAACGAGCAGTACTTC
CASRIAGGNEQYF
>-|TRBJ1-3|TRBV4-1|-
TGCGCCAGCAGCCAAGGGGGGACAATTGCTGGAAACACCATATATTTT
CASSQGGTIAGNTIYF
>TRBD2|TRBJ2-1|TRBV2|-
TGTGCCAGCAGTTGGACTAGCGGGAGTAGAAATGAGCAGTTCTTC
CASSWTSGSRNEQFF
>-|TRBJ2-3|TRBV13|-
TGTGCCAGCAGCTTAGGAGCTAGCACAGATACGCAGTATTTT
CASSLGASTDTQYF
>TRBD1|TRBJ1-2|TRBV5-6|-
TGTGCCAGCAGCGCCACAGGGGATCGTGGCTACACCTTC
CASSATGDRGYTF
>-|TRBJ2-1|TRBV5-1|-
TGCGCCAGCAGCTTGGACAACTCCTACAATGAGCAGTTCTTC
CASSLDNSYNEQFF
>-|TRBJ1-2|TRBV2|-
TGTGCCAGCAGTGTGGAACAGGGAAACTATGGCTACACCTTC
CASSVEQGNYGYTF
>TRBD2|TRBJ2-1|TRBV5-1|-
TGCGCCAGCAGCCCGACTAGCGGGAGGGGGAATGAGCAGTTCTTC
CASSPTSGRGNEQFF
>-|TRBJ2-3|TRBV5-1|-
TGCGCCAGCATGTTCTCCACCTCCCCAGATACGCAGTATTTT
CASMFSTSPDTQYF
>TRBD2|TRBJ2-1|TRBV30|-
TGTGCCTGGAGTCCCGCAGAAACTAGCGGGAAGGACAATGAGCAGTTCTTC
CAWSPAETSGKDNEQFF
>TRBD2|TRBJ2-2|TRBV6-5|few
TGTGCCAGCAGTTCTAGCGGGGCGAACACCGGGGAGCTGTTTTTT
CASSSSGANTGELFF
>-|TRBJ2-3|TRBV7-2|-
TGTGCCAGCAGCCGGCCCCGTGATACGCAGTATTTT
CASSRPRDTQYF
>-|TRBJ1-1|TRBV30|-
TGTGCCTGGAGCGCGGGGGGGCTGGGAACTGAAGCTTTCTTT
CAWSAGGLGTEAFF
>-|TRBJ2-7|TRBV7-6|-
TGTGCCAGCAGCCCCCTGTCGGGACTGGAGACCTACGAGCAGTACTTC
CASSPLSGLETYEQYF
>-|TRBJ2-3|TRBV2|few
TGTGCCAGCAGACAGGAGCGTACGCAGTATTTT
CASRQERTQYF
>-|TRBJ2-1|TRBV29-1|-
TGCAGCGTTGAGGGTTGGAGGAATGAGCAGTTCTTC
CSVEGWRNEQFF
>TRBD1|TRBJ2-7|TRBV7-9|many
TGTGCCAGCAGCGCGGGACAGGGAGTGAACGAGCAGTACTTC
CASSAGQGVNEQYF
>-|TRBJ1-2|TRBV25-1|-
TGTGCCAGCAGTGAATATCAGGTGGTTAATGGTGGCTACACCTTC
CASSEYQVVNGGYTF
>-|TRBJ1-2|TRBV2|-
TGTGCCAGCAGTGAACCCCCCCAAGGGGGCTACACCTTC
CASSEPPQGGYTF
>-|TRBJ1-5|TRBV28|-
TGTGCCAGCAGTACCCTCAGGGGAGGAGGCCAGCCCCAGCATTTT
CASSTLRGGGQPQHF
>-|TRBJ1-5|TRBV30|few
TGTGCCTGGAGTGTAGTCCGGGGATCAGAAGATCAGCCCCAGCATTTT
CAWSVVRGSEDQPQHF